This passage covers 23 T cell receptor beta chains from one sample sequenced in a study of tumor-infiltrating lymphocytes in primary liver carcinoma (dated by TCRdb to 2015 to 2018). Sequenced using an Illumina HiSeq 2500. Starting from 450 to 500 ng total RNA, TCRbeta-specific cDNA was produced by reverse transcription with a constant-region primer and ProtoScript II reverse transcriptase. The TCRbeta libraries were prepared through three rounds of nested multiplex PCR following a slightly modified ARM-PCR procedure. Multiplex TRBV1-TRBV30 forward primers and a Cbeta reverse primer were used in the first two PCR rounds, each of which was run for approximately 11 cycles. TCRdb reprocessed the public reads (quality trimming at Q25 with fastp, clone calling with MiXCR) and kept in-frame beta chains. When rows share a CDR3 protein, they turn into one entry using the most common DNA and genes. The sample includes some 180,000 distinct CDR3 sequences, with about 55% observed a single time. The ten largest clones capture around three quarters of the sample.

RNA from unsorted whole blood was extracted with TRIzol reagent, and germline DNA was obtained with the DNeasy Blood & Tissue kit. Source material: peripheral blood. These receptor sequences come from a man aged 35 to 55 with primary liver carcinoma and hepatitis B virus infection.

The rearrangement joins TRBV7-9 to TRBJ2-1; D unclear. The V gene lost 3 bases and the J gene lost 10 bases, with 13 bases spanning the gap. CDR3 length: 13 residues. Germline lookup yields CDR1 SEHNR and CDR2 FQNEAQ (reference sequence). Written as DNA, the CDR3 is TGTGCCAGCAGCTTTCGCTCTGACGGCGAGCAGTTCTTC. Protein: CASSFRSDGEQFF.

This clonotype was detected only once. V and J are TRBV29-1 and TRBJ2-5; D perhaps matches TRBD1 (5 bases). Germline loops: CDR1 SQVTM, CDR2 ANQGSEA. The V and J ends lost 3 bases and 5 bases respectively, with 10 bases between them. This CDR3 comprises 12 residues. The CDR3 DNA reads TGCAGCGTTGACAGGGCAGGGGAGACCCAGTACTTC. Protein: CSVDRAGETQYF.

The rearrangement joins TRBV7-8 to TRBJ1-5, with 8 bases matching TRBD1. J was trimmed by 3 bases and V by 5 bases; bases with no gene match: 6. The CDR3 extends over 15 amino acids. Germline V gene sequence: CDR1 SGHVS, CDR2 FQNEAQ. CDR3 nucleotide sequence: TGTGCCAGCAGCGGTAGGACAGGGAACAATCAGCCCCAGCATTTT. Its protein product is CASSGRTGNNQPQHF.

The rearrangement uses TRBV4-2 and TRBJ2-7, with 7 bases aligning to TRBD2. There are 14 residues in the CDR3. The germline V gene encodes CDR1 LGHNA and CDR2 YNFKEQ. V lost 1 base, J lost 12 bases, and 12 bases stayed unmatched. The CDR3 nucleotides read TGTGCCAGCAGCCAAGGCCTAGCGGAATACGTGCTGTACTTC. This codes for CASSQGLAEYVLYF.

As to this clonotype: Lacking the conserved final phenylalanine or tryptophan, this CDR3 likely reflects a read error. It is unclear where the CDR3 begins or ends on the DNA, so no DNA is shown, and the CDR3 is as TCRdb lists it. This chain connects TRBV11-2 to TRBJ2-1; TRBD2 reflects the table's D call only, with no check against the DNA. The CDR3 adds up to 16 amino acids, both ends counted. In germline, CDR1 is SGHAT, CDR2 FQNNGV. Here the CDR3 reads CASSWDIGLAMGEHFS.

Of note for this clonotype: Germline and junction disagree at one end, which may indicate a read error. V gene TRBV11-1 combines with J gene TRBJ2-2; 11 bases align to TRBD1. Per germline, CDR1 SGHAT and CDR2 FQDESV (reference sequence). The CDR3 has 16 residues. The chain's CDR3 is CASSSGQGVLAWELFF. For the CDR3, the DNA is TGTGCCAGTAGCTCGGGACAGGGGGTTTTGGCCTGGGAGCTGTTTTTT.

V and J are TRBV4-1 and TRBJ2-1, with 9 bases that match TRBD2. The CDR3 sequence is 16 residues long. J gave up 1 base and V 2 bases, and 3 bases lay outside the gene matches. Germline lookup yields CDR1 MGHRA and CDR2 YSYEKL. This chain's CDR3 is CASSQLAGQSYNEQFF. DNA of the CDR3: TGCGCCAGCAGCCAACTAGCGGGACAATCCTACAATGAGCAGTTCTTC.

This clonotype was found once. At one end the junction does not follow the germline gene, possibly because of a read error. The chain joins TRBV6-6 to TRBJ2-3; possible D gene TRBD2, 5 bases. The CDR3 consists of 12 residues. Germline V gene sequence: CDR1 MNHNY, CDR2 SVGAGI (reference sequence). The CDR3 DNA sequence: TGTGTCAGCAGTTACGAGGGAGATACGCACTATTTT. It translates to CVSSYEGDTHYF.

V gene TRBV12-3 or TRBV12-4 combines with J gene TRBJ2-1; D may match TRBD1 or TRBD2 (6 bases each). The CDR3 is 12 amino acids. V was pared by 3 bases and J by 10 bases, with 10 bases between. The CDR3 protein is CASSFGGGEQFF. CDR3 DNA: TGTGCCAGCAGTTTCGGGGGCGGCGAGCAGTTCTTC.

The chain carries TRBV5-4 and TRBJ2-1; TRBD2 aligns across 8 bases. Looked up from germline, CDR1 is SGHNT and CDR2 is YYREEE (reference sequence). This CDR3 has 15 amino acids. J gave up 7 bases and V 0 bases, and 6 bases lay outside the gene matches. The CDR3 bases are TGTGCCAGCAGCTTGGGAGCGGGAGATAGGAATGAGCAGTTCTTC. Its protein is CASSLGAGDRNEQFF.

The chain employs TRBV6-6 and TRBJ2-4; perhaps TRBD2 as D (6 bases). With 2 bases removed from V and 3 bases from J, the gap between germline ends came to 8 bases. Germline V gives CDR1 MNHNY, CDR2 SVGAGI (reference sequence). The CDR3 has 14 residues. The CDR3 protein is CASSYLGGKNIQYF. In nucleotides, the CDR3 is TGTGCCAGCAGTTACCTGGGAGGCAAAAACATTCAGTACTTC.

This clonotype turned up a few times. A much larger clone is a single base away; this may be a read error. The J gene is TRBJ1-5, the V gene TRBV7-9; D is unresolved. Per the germline V gene, CDR1 is SEHNR and CDR2 is FQNEAQ (reference sequence). The CDR3 consists of 13 residues. The CDR3 sequence is CVSSNTEIQPQHF. CDR3 DNA sequence: TGTGTCAGCAGCAACACGGAGATCCAGCCCCAGCATTTT. Supplemented by reference TRBV7-9 and TRBJ1-5, the full variable domain reads DTGVSQNPRHKITKRGQNVTFRCDPISEHNRLYWYRQTLGQGPEFLTYFQNEAQLEKSRLLSDRFSAERPKGSFSTLEIQRTEQGDSAMYLCVSSNTEIQPQHFGDGTRLSIL.

J is TRBJ1-1 and V is TRBV30; D gene unclear. This CDR3 spans 13 amino acids. The germline V gene has CDR1 GTSNPN and CDR2 SVGIG (reference sequence). V was shortened by 8 bases and J by 1 base, with 14 bases between the two germline ends. CDR3 residues: CARVRSANTEAFF. CDR3 sequence (DNA): TGTGCCCGGGTTCGATCGGCGAACACTGAAGCTTTCTTT.

The rearrangement uses TRBV7-9 and TRBJ2-7; 8 bases are a match to TRBD1. The length of the CDR3 is 16 residues. The V segment lost 5 bases and the J segment 3 bases; nucleotides outside the gene matches: 12. CDR1 is SEHNR, CDR2 FQNEAQ, per germline (reference sequence). The CDR3, as DNA: TGTGCCAGCAGCCGTTCCGGACAGGGAGTAATCTACGAGCAGTACTTC. Translated, it gives CASSRSGQGVIYEQYF.

In regard to this clonotype: A clone one base away is much larger, so this may be a read error. The rearrangement links TRBV11-2 to TRBJ2-2, with 7 bases matching TRBD1. The CDR3 has 15 residues. Germline V lookup: CDR1 SGHAT, CDR2 FQNNGV. The CDR3 spells CAISLQGPDTGELFF. The DNA of the CDR3 is TGTGCCATCAGCTTACAGGGGCCGGACACCGGGGAGCTGTTTTTT.

The V gene is TRBV6-6, the J gene TRBJ2-1; 8 bases map to TRBD1. V gave up 8 bases and J gave up 6 bases; unmatched junction bases: 6. Germline-derived CDR1 and CDR2 are MNHNY and SVGAGI (reference sequence). This CDR3 is 13 amino acids long. The CDR3 loop reads CASVHTGGNEQFF. The CDR3 DNA reads as TGTGCCAGCGTACATACAGGGGGCAATGAGCAGTTCTTC.

The chain joins TRBV5-8 to TRBJ2-7; tentative D call: TRBD2 (7 bases). CDR1 SGHTS and CDR2 YDEGEE come from the germline V gene. Trimming took 2 bases from V and 3 from J, leaving 15 bases between them. The CDR3 runs 15 residues. The CDR3 loop reads CASSLQGLSLYEQYF. The CDR3 region has the DNA TGTGCCAGCAGCTTACAGGGACTATCGCTCTACGAGCAGTACTTC.

This chain connects TRBV6-2 or TRBV6-3 to TRBJ1-1, with D uncertain. CDR1 and CDR2 (germline): MNHEY, SVGEGT. CDR3 length equals 13 residues. V gave up 6 bases and J gave up 8 bases, with 16 bases separating them. The CDR3 DNA follows: TGTGCCAGCAGGCAACGACCGGGAACAGAAGCTTTCTTT. Residues: CASRQRPGTEAFF.

The table lists this clonotype with a few counts. CDR3 sequence: CASSYSMGRVAFF. The CDR3 coding sequence is TGTGCCAGCAGTTACTCGATGGGCAGGGTGGCTTTCTTT. The J gene is TRBJ1-1, the V gene TRBV6-5, with D possibly matching TRBD1 (5 bases). Germline CDR1 reads MNHEY; CDR2 reads SVGAGI. The CDR3 is 13 amino acids. Trimming cost V 0 bases and J 11 bases, with 13 bases left between them.

This clonotype was counted between two and nine times. This may come from a read error, since a much larger clone is one base off. This chain connects TRBV11-2 to TRBJ2-2; D may correspond to TRBD1 or TRBD2 (5 bases each). This CDR3 is 14 amino acids long. Germline V gives CDR1 SGHAT, CDR2 FQNNGV. The CDR3 protein is CTSAVGAHTGELFF. CDR3 DNA: TGTACCAGCGCGGTCGGGGCGCACACCGGGGAGCTGTTTTTT.

This clonotype was recorded at least ten times. The chain recombines TRBV6-5 with TRBJ2-3; 7 nucleotides match TRBD1. CDR3 length equals 15 residues. Germline loops: CDR1 MNHEY, CDR2 SVGAGI. V trimming: 5 bases; J trimming: 5 bases; junction bases outside the gene matches: 10. The CDR3 DNA is TGTGCCAGCAGTCGCGACCGACAGGGTCGAGATACGCAGTATTTT. Its translation: CASSRDRQGRDTQYF.

Concerning this clonotype itself: Given a much more abundant clone one base away, this may be a read error. The chain has TRBV6-6 and TRBJ2-7; possibly TRBD1 or TRBD2 for D (5 bases each). The CDR3 covers 12 residues. Trimming shortened V by 1 base and J by 6 bases, and 7 bases separated the two germline ends. Looked up from germline, CDR1 is MNHNY and CDR2 is SVGAGI (reference sequence). The CDR3 protein is CASSYLGVEQYF. The DNA for the CDR3 is TGTGCCAGCAGTTACTTGGGGGTCGAGCAGTACTTC.

The sample holds one count of this clonotype. A read error is likely, as this CDR3 ends without the conserved phenylalanine or tryptophan. The chain uses TRBV6-5 and TRBJ2-3, with 8 nucleotides matching TRBD1. The CDR3 runs to 15 residues. CDR1 and CDR2 from the germline V gene are MNHEY and SVGAGI. V trimming: 2 bases; J trimming: 6 bases; junction bases outside the gene matches: 7. CDR3 protein: CASSYRQGSLDTQYL. CDR3 coding DNA: TGTGCCAGCAGTTACCGACAGGGGAGCTTGGATACGCAGTATCTT.